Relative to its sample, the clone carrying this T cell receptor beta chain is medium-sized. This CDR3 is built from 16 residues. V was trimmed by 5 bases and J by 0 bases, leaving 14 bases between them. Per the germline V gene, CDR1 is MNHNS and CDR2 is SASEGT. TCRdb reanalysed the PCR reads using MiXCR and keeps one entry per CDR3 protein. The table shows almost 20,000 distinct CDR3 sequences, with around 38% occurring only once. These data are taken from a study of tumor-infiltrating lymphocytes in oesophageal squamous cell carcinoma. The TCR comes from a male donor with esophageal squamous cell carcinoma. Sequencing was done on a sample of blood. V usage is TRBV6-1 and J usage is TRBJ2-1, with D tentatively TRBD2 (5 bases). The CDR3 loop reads CASSQSPGGSYNEQFF. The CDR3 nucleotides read TGTGCCAGCAGTCAGAGCCCTGGAGGCTCCTACAATGAGCAGTTCTTC.